A selection of T cell receptor beta chains follows, all from one sample in a study of T cell changes during pregnancy in multiple sclerosis. Clones were sequenced by immunoSEQ multiplex PCR, and TCRdb holds only the in-frame ones, with some missing. The sample has 50,000 or so clones, 85% to 95% seen once; the top ten hold under 6%. The sequenced sample was CD8+ T cells from peripheral blood mononuclear cells, obtained in the first trimester of pregnancy. The origin of the receptors is a female donor with multiple sclerosis, enrolled in a pregnancy study. CDR3s leave out the opening cysteine and the closing phenylalanine or tryptophan.

V gene	J gene	CDR3 protein
TRBV14	TRBJ2-3	ASSQVQFTTDTQY
TRBV19	TRBJ2-7	ASSWTGDYEQY
TRBV4-3	TRBJ2-1	ASSPDRASYNEQF
TRBV28	TRBJ1-2	ASGSSRTPYGYT
TRBV27	TRBJ1-2	ASSLSRGHGYT
TRBV29-1	TRBJ2-7	SVLPGESYEQY
TRBV10-3	TRBJ2-7	AISESSQGGGHEQY
TRBV2	TRBJ2-7	ASSAGGLVGQY
TRBV28	TRBJ1-5	ASSHNQPQH
TRBV27	TRBJ2-7	ASSFTSSEQY
TRBV2	TRBJ1-2	ASPTPQGSVWGYT
TRBV21-1	TRBJ2-4	ASSIHLGRFKNIQY
TRBV23-1	TRBJ1-2	ARTTGRGWDGYT
TRBV9	TRBJ2-2	ASSVGGGTDTGELF
TRBV6-4	TRBJ2-7	ASSETQASTEQY
TRBV13	TRBJ1-1	ASSLDISLGGLNTEAF
TRBV30	TRBJ1-4	AWRGGRINEKLF
TRBV19	TRBJ1-1	ASRVGNSEAF
TRBV11-2	TRBJ2-7	ASSLDRPVSYEQY
TRBV7-9	TRBJ1-1	ASSFEQPAF
TRBV27	TRBJ1-4	ASSFGKGDIKLF
TRBV5-4	TRBJ2-7	ASSLEGVIPSSYEQY
TRBV28	TRBJ2-7	ASSSSGPVFYEQY
TRBV5-6	TRBJ2-7	ASSYSWAPYEQY
TRBV28	TRBJ1-1	ASRQGWVSTEAF
TRBV18	TRBJ1-2	ASSPQGASGYGYT
TRBV28	TRBJ1-1	ASSDAGQGGTEAF
TRBV28	TRBJ2-7	ASSFYTSGTHEQY
TRBV4-1	TRBJ1-1	ASSPTDILNTEAF
TRBV10-2	TRBJ2-1	ASSDTTSYNEQF
TRBV6-1	TRBJ1-1	ASRDRAHTEAF
TRBV6-5	TRBJ1-1	ASSQQAIVTEAF
TRBV29-1	TRBJ2-7	SVGASGNYEQY
TRBV28	TRBJ2-7	ASSLLSDNEQY
TRBV9	TRBJ2-3	ASSVEASSTDTQY
TRBV13	TRBJ2-2	ASSSRLAENTGELF
TRBV7-6	TRBJ2-3	ASSLDPRQGSTDTQY
TRBV28	TRBJ2-7	ASRRRTGHKNSYEQY
TRBV4-1	TRBJ1-1	ASSQVQGGNTEAF
TRBV6-5	TRBJ2-1	ASSTRGNEQF
TRBV4-1	TRBJ2-7	ASSHSTGDEQY
TRBV27	TRBJ2-2	ASSLESVPGELF
TRBV7-8	TRBJ1-3	ASSLGTGASRSGNTIY
TRBV27	TRBJ1-1	ASSLAGTEAF
TRBV7-2	TRBJ2-7	ASSPNRAVLDYEQY
TRBV18	TRBJ1-2	ASSPGLLSYT
TRBV27	TRBJ2-7	ASSLSGPDSYEQY
TRBV25-1	TRBJ1-2	ASRLTGNGYT
TRBV9	TRBJ1-2	ASSPRGGPLNGYT
TRBV7-9	TRBJ2-6	ASSSRAGANVLT
TRBV28	TRBJ2-6	ASSHHSRDRVLSGANVLT
TRBV25-1	TRBJ1-2	ASSGPGQGSSYGYT
TRBV14	TRBJ2-7	ASSLDRGTYEQY
TRBV7-6	TRBJ2-5	ASSLSETSGEQETQY